The 13 T cell receptor beta chains below were found in one sample sequenced in a study of cytomegalovirus exposure and HLA in healthy donors. This PCR relied on a set of 60 Vbeta primers and 13 Jbeta primers. Assay: immunoSEQ multiplex PCR; the TCRdb copy retains only in-frame clones and omits some. This sample carries tens of thousands of clones, 72% of them seen once, and the ten largest clones take about 20%. Specimen: PBMCs. These receptors originate from a woman in her forties or fifties in good health and CMV-seropositive.

The rearrangement joins TRBV28 to TRBJ2-1, with TRBD2 identical over 13 bases. This CDR3 has 18 amino acids. Germline V CDR1 and CDR2: MDHEN, SYDVKM. With 4 bases clipped from V and 8 bases from J, the junction kept 14 bases outside the gene matches. Here the CDR3 DNA reads TGTGCCAGCAGTTACCCTAGGACTAGCGGGAGAGCTGGGGATGAGCAGTTCTTC. Translating gives CASSYPRTSGRAGDEQFF.

The chain links TRBV19 to TRBJ2-1; 8 bases align to TRBD2. Germline CDR1 is LNHDA and CDR2 is SQIVND (reference sequence). The CDR3 is 12 amino acids. Trimming took 10 bases from V and 8 from J; bases not matched to a gene: 7. For the CDR3, the DNA is TGTGCCACTTCGGGGGGGCGGGATGAGCAGTTCTTC. It is translated as CATSGGRDEQFF.

The chain carries TRBV18 and TRBJ2-1; D ambiguous. Trimming cost V 2 bases and J 4 bases, with 30 bases left between them. The germline CDR1 and CDR2 sequences are KGHSH and LQKENI. The CDR3 has 21 amino acids. The CDR3 is CASSPTRILTAVLTLYNEQFF. Written as DNA, the CDR3 is TGTGCCAGCTCACCAACGAGGATTTTGACGGCGGTCCTTACTTTATACAATGAGCAGTTCTTC.

The rearrangement joins TRBV19 to TRBJ2-3; D is undetermined. CDR3 length: 14 residues. CDR1 and CDR2 (germline): LNHDA, SQIVND (reference sequence). V lost 6 bases, J lost 1 base, and 11 bases lay in between. CDR3 residues: CASRAGYGTDTQYF. For the CDR3, the DNA is TGTGCCAGTAGGGCCGGGTACGGCACAGATACGCAGTATTTT.

The V gene is TRBV10-3, the J gene TRBJ1-5; TRBD1 matches 8 bases. Germline V gene lookup returns CDR1 ENHRY and CDR2 SYGVKD. The CDR3 sequence is 13 residues long. J was trimmed by 5 bases and V by 7 bases; bases with no gene match: 4. CDR3 amino acids: CAITGGEDQPQHF. The DNA for the CDR3 is TGTGCCATCACAGGGGGCGAGGATCAGCCCCAGCATTTT.

This chain uses TRBV27 with TRBJ2-3; the D gene is possibly TRBD2 (6 bases). This CDR3 is built from 18 residues. The V end lost 6 bases, the J end lost 0 bases, and 22 bases lay between the germline ends. Germline V CDR1 and CDR2: MNHEY, SMNVEV (reference sequence). The CDR3 region has the DNA TGTGCCAGCAGCCGCCTGACTGGTAACGCGGGGAGCACAGATACGCAGTATTTT. It codes for CASSRLTGNAGSTDTQYF.

The V call is TRBV5-1, the J call TRBJ2-5, with D perhaps TRBD1 (6 bases). This CDR3 spans 14 amino acids. Trimming took off 4 bases at V and 1 base at J, with 11 bases between the two ends. The V gene's germline CDR1 is SGHRS and CDR2 YFSETQ. The CDR3 here is CASSPRDIQETQYF. For the CDR3, the DNA is TGCGCCAGCAGCCCGAGGGACATCCAAGAGACCCAGTACTTC.

The rearrangement links TRBV2 to TRBJ2-3, with 10 bases matching TRBD2. CDR1 SNHLY and CDR2 FYNNEI come from the germline V gene. Germline trimming cut 5 bases from V and 3 bases from J; bases unmatched to any gene: 11. The length of the CDR3 is 17 residues. The CDR3 region is CASSLGRASGGTDTQYF. DNA for the CDR3: TGTGCCAGCAGTTTGGGGAGGGCTAGCGGGGGTACAGATACGCAGTATTTT.

The chain links TRBV19 to TRBJ2-7, with 14 nucleotides matching TRBD2. This CDR3 comprises 17 residues. The J segment lost 1 base and the V segment lost 7 bases, leaving 9 bases of the junction unmatched. The germline V gene has CDR1 LNHDA and CDR2 SQIVND (reference sequence). CDR3 in DNA: TGTGCCAGTACCCCGACTAGCGGGGGGGCGGGGTCCTACGAGCAGTACTTC. The encoded protein is CASTPTSGGAGSYEQYF.

The table lists this clone with a few counts. The V gene is TRBV2, the J gene TRBJ1-1, with TRBD1 matching over 10 bases. The CDR3 consists of 16 residues. Germline CDR1 and CDR2: SNHLY and FYNNEI. The junction had 11 bases not matched to a gene; V was cut back by 7 bases and J by 3 bases. This chain's CDR3 is CASIPRTGGRDTEAFF. CDR3 bases: TGTGCCAGCATACCCAGGACAGGGGGAAGGGACACTGAAGCTTTCTTT.

This clone showed up just a few times. The rearrangement links TRBV5-5 to TRBJ1-2; 8 positions agree with TRBD1. Germline lookup yields CDR1 SGHKS and CDR2 YYEKEE (reference sequence). The CDR3 consists of 15 residues. The J segment lost 9 bases and the V segment lost 3 bases, leaving 13 bases of the junction unmatched. DNA for the CDR3: TGTGCCAGCAGCTCTCTGACAGGGGCCCCCGATAGCTACACCTTC. Its protein is CASSSLTGAPDSYTF.

The V and J genes are TRBV19 and TRBJ1-1; no clear D gene. V lost 4 bases and J lost 0, with 9 bases in between. The CDR3 runs 14 residues. Germline assignment: CDR1 LNHDA and CDR2 SQIVND (reference sequence). The CDR3 DNA follows: TGTGCCAGTAGTAGAGGGTTTATGAACACTGAAGCTTTCTTT. Translating gives CASSRGFMNTEAFF.

The rearrangement links TRBV7-8 to TRBJ1-4; 7 positions agree with TRBD1. J lost 0 bases, V lost 4 bases, and 8 bases had no gene match. CDR1 and CDR2 (germline): SGHVS, FQNEAQ. The CDR3 totals 17 residues. The CDR3 region is CASSSRTGPATNEKLFF. The CDR3 DNA is TGTGCCAGCAGCTCCAGGACAGGACCAGCAACTAATGAAAAACTGTTTTTT.